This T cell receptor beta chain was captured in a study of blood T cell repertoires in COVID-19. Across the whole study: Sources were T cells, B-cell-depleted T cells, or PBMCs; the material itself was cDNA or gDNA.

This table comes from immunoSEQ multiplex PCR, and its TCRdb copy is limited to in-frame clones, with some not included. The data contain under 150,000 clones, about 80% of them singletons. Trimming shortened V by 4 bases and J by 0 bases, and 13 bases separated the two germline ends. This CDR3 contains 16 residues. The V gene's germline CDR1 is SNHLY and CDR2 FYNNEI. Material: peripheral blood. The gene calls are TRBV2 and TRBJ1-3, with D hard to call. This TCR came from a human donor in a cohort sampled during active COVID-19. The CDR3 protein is CASSASRGSSGNTIYF. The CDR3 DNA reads TGTGCCAGCAGTGCGAGCCGGGGAAGCTCTGGAAACACCATATATTTT.